This is a list of T cell receptor beta chains from one sample in a study of OX40 agonist ivuxolimab in advanced cancers. Libraries were prepared by immunoSEQ multiplex PCR; TCRdb keeps only in-frame clonotypes and omits some of them. The sample records about 68,000 clones, about 79% being singletons. Here the sequenced sample was CD4+ or CD8+ T cells sorted from blood, taken in a trial of the OX40 agonist ivuxolimab. Receptors originate from an adult with an advanced solid tumor such as melanoma, head and neck, liver or kidney cancer. The CDR3 runs from the conserved cysteine through the conserved F or W. The D gene is left open where the match is weak. Size is stated for part of the rows, as once, few or many counts, or as a class when the clone is expanded.

>.|TRBV7-8|TRBJ2-3|TRBD1
CASSGTGGTDTQYF
TGTGCCAGTTCCGGGACAGGGGGCACAGATACGCAGTATTTT
>.|TRBV18|TRBJ2-5|TRBD2
CASSGRSGRGETQYF
TGTGCCAGCTCAGGACGTAGCGGGAGAGGCGAGACCCAGTACTTC
>.|TRBV5-1|TRBJ2-7|.
CASSVQGVEQYF
TGCGCCAGCAGCGTACAGGGCGTCGAGCAGTACTTC
>.|TRBV2|TRBJ2-4|.
CASRKMGAVPNIQYF
TGTGCCAGCAGAAAAATGGGGGCCGTCCCAAACATTCAGTACTTC
>.|TRBV6-5|TRBJ1-1|TRBD1
CASRKTGGTEAFF
TGTGCCAGCAGGAAAACAGGGGGCACTGAAGCTTTCTTT
>.|TRBV7-2|TRBJ1-5|TRBD1
CASSPGGSSNQPQHF
TGTGCCAGCAGCCCAGGGGGCTCGAGCAATCAGCCCCAGCATTTT
>.|TRBV18|TRBJ2-1|.
CASSVDQRDEQFF
TGTGCCAGCTCCGTGGACCAGCGCGATGAGCAGTTCTTC
>few|TRBV6-5|TRBJ2-7|TRBD1
CASRRQGQGSYEQYF
TGTGCCAGCAGAAGACAGGGGCAGGGGTCCTACGAGCAGTACTTC
>.|TRBV4-3|TRBJ2-1|.
CASSQDLSNEQFF
TGCGCCAGCAGCCAAGATCTGAGCAACGAGCAGTTCTTC
>.|TRBV5-6|TRBJ1-2|TRBD1
CASSAGFGQGARGYTF
TGTGCCAGCAGCGCAGGGTTTGGGCAGGGGGCGCGGGGCTACACCTTC
>.|TRBV7-8|TRBJ2-5|.
CASSSLQPRKKTQYF
TGTGCCAGCAGCTCACTCCAGCCAAGGAAAAAGACCCAGTACTTC
>.|TRBV7-2|TRBJ2-7|.
CASSLAGGLSYEQYF
TGTGCCAGCAGCTTAGCGGGAGGCCTCTCCTACGAGCAGTACTTC
>few|TRBV18|TRBJ2-7|TRBD2
CASSPEAGGGEQYF
TGTGCCAGCTCACCAGAGGCGGGAGGCGGGGAGCAGTACTTC
>.|TRBV5-1|TRBJ2-3|.
CASSLWLATDTQYF
TGCGCCAGCAGCTTGTGGCTAGCGACAGATACGCAGTATTTT
>few|TRBV19|TRBJ2-7|.
CASSMSGGEYEQYF
TGTGCCAGTAGTATGTCCGGGGGCGAGTACGAGCAGTACTTC
>.|TRBV10-1|TRBJ2-7|TRBD2
CASSETTSGRVYVEQYF
TGCGCCAGCAGCGAAACGACTAGCGGGAGGGTATATGTCGAGCAGTACTTC
>.|TRBV19|TRBJ2-1|.
CASSIPSGNEQFF
TGTGCCAGTAGTATACCCTCAGGGAATGAGCAGTTCTTC
>.|TRBV6-6|TRBJ1-5|TRBD1
CASSRSGQGRYQPQHF
TGTGCCAGCAGTCGAAGTGGACAGGGGAGGTATCAGCCCCAGCATTTT
>.|TRBV7-7|TRBJ2-5|TRBD1
CASSLGQGGSQYF
TGTGCCAGCAGCTTAGGACAGGGCGGGTCCCAGTACTTC
>.|TRBV11-3|TRBJ2-1|TRBD2
CASSPGLAEGTEQFF
TGTGCCAGCAGCCCCGGACTAGCGGAGGGAACCGAGCAGTTCTTC
>.|TRBV25-1|TRBJ2-5|TRBD2
CASGTSGTQYF
TGTGCCAGTGGGACTAGCGGGACCCAGTACTTC
>.|TRBV28|TRBJ1-5|TRBD1
CATLSGQGNQPQHF
TGTGCCACCCTTTCCGGACAGGGGAATCAGCCCCAGCATTTT
>.|TRBV27|TRBJ2-1|TRBD2
CASLSLAGGPYNEQFF
TGTGCCAGCCTCTCTTTAGCGGGAGGACCCTACAATGAGCAGTTCTTC
>.|TRBV28|TRBJ1-4|.
CASSLSGGTNEKLFF
TGTGCCAGCAGTTTATCGGGGGGAACTAATGAAAAACTGTTTTTT
>once|TRBV28|TRBJ1-5|.
CASSSFGYYREGQPQHF
TGTGCCAGCAGCTCCTTCGGGTACTATAGAGAAGGTCAGCCCCAGCATTTT
>.|TRBV5-1|TRBJ2-7|TRBD2
CASSPAPLAGNSYEQYF
TGCGCCAGCAGCCCTGCGCCGCTAGCGGGAAATTCCTACGAGCAGTACTTC
>.|TRBV19|TRBJ2-2|TRBD2
CASKAGIGSGELFF
TGTGCCTCAAAAGCGGGAATCGGTTCCGGGGAGCTGTTTTTT
>.|TRBV9|TRBJ2-7|.
CASSVGLEAGIYEQYF
TGTGCCAGCAGCGTGGGCCTGGAGGCGGGAATCTACGAGCAGTACTTC
>.|TRBV9|TRBJ2-5|TRBD2
CASSVSGSRRVETQYF
TGTGCCAGCAGCGTTAGCGGGAGTAGAAGAGTAGAGACCCAGTACTTC
>.|TRBV28|TRBJ1-3|.
CASSLDSRLSGNTIYF
TGTGCCAGCAGTTTAGACAGCCGACTCTCTGGAAACACCATATATTTT
>once|TRBV7-2|TRBJ1-1|.
CASSFGANTEAFF
TGTGCCAGCAGCTTCGGGGCGAACACTGAAGCTTTCTTT
>.|TRBV11-2|TRBJ2-7|.
CASSIQVSGGRVHEQYF
TGTGCCAGCAGCATACAGGTGTCGGGTGGTCGCGTCCACGAGCAGTACTTC
>.|TRBV5-1|TRBJ2-5|.
CASSLGLQRGETQYF
TGCGCCAGCAGCTTGGGTCTACAGAGAGGGGAGACCCAGTACTTC
>.|TRBV30|TRBJ2-5|.
CAWSVSGSYQETQYF
TGTGCCTGGAGTGTCTCAGGGTCGTACCAAGAGACCCAGTACTTC
>.|TRBV28|TRBJ1-1|TRBD1
CASKPGGMSQEAFF
TGTGCCAGCAAACCAGGGGGCATGTCACAGGAAGCTTTCTTT
>.|TRBV28|TRBJ2-7|.
CASSSGSEQYF
TGTGCCAGCAGCTCAGGGTCCGAGCAGTACTTC
>.|TRBV6-1|TRBJ2-1|.
CASSEARYNEQFF
TGTGCCAGCAGTGAAGCGCGGTACAATGAGCAGTTCTTC
>.|TRBV27|TRBJ1-1|TRBD1
CASRTGTGHTEAFF
TGTGCCAGCAGAACCGGGACAGGCCACACTGAAGCTTTCTTT
>.|TRBV5-1|TRBJ2-2|.
CASSFLDLNTGELFF
TGCGCCAGCAGCTTTTTGGACCTGAACACCGGGGAGCTGTTTTTT
>.|TRBV7-9|TRBJ1-2|.
CASSASSNYGYTF
TGTGCCAGCAGCGCCTCCAGTAACTATGGCTACACCTTC
>few|TRBV5-6|TRBJ2-1|.
CASSWDRAAGGPHNEQFF
TGTGCCAGCAGCTGGGACAGGGCGGCGGGAGGGCCGCACAATGAGCAGTTCTTC
>.|TRBV29-1|TRBJ2-3|.
CSVEDRTTTSTDTQYF
TGCAGCGTTGAAGATCGGACTACTACTAGCACAGATACGCAGTATTTT
>.|TRBV5-1|TRBJ1-1|.
CASSLLGGNTEAFF
TGCGCCAGCAGCTTGCTAGGGGGGAACACTGAAGCTTTCTTT
>many|TRBV11-1|TRBJ2-7|TRBD2
CASSLSSGTYEQYF
TGTGCCAGCAGCTTATCTAGCGGGACTTACGAGCAGTACTTC
>.|TRBV28|TRBJ1-2|.
CASRQDGNYGYTF
TGTGCCAGCAGACAAGACGGAAACTATGGCTACACCTTC
>once|TRBV10-3|TRBJ2-7|.
CAISELRGPYEQYF
TGTGCCATCAGTGAATTGAGGGGCCCCTACGAGCAGTACTTC
>once|TRBV6-1|TRBJ2-2|.
CASSGTTGELFF
TGTGCCAGCAGTGGGACCACCGGGGAGCTGTTTTTT
>.|TRBV20-1|TRBJ2-5|.
CSASMQETQYF
TGCAGTGCTAGTATGCAAGAGACCCAGTACTTC
>.|TRBV4-3|TRBJ2-7|.
CASSVREGSYEQYF
TGCGCCAGCTCCGTCCGCGAGGGCTCCTACGAGCAATACTTC
>.|TRBV4-3|TRBJ2-5|.
CASSQGAGWQETQYF
TGCGCCAGCAGCCAAGGCGCAGGGTGGCAAGAGACCCAGTACTTC
>.|TRBV29-1|TRBJ2-3|.
CSVQKMTDTDTQYF
TGCAGCGTTCAGAAAATGACGGACACAGATACGCAGTATTTT
>.|TRBV9|TRBJ2-3|TRBD2
CASSVASGRASDTQYF
TGTGCCAGCAGCGTAGCAAGCGGGAGGGCCTCAGATACGCAGTATTTT
>.|TRBV10-3|TRBJ1-5|.
CAIITGGNYHSTDQPQHF
TGTGCCATCATCACCGGGGGCAATTACCACAGCACCGATCAGCCCCAGCATTTT
>.|TRBV29-1|TRBJ1-2|TRBD1
CSVEIAGGGYGYTF
TGCAGCGTTGAAATCGCAGGGGGCGGCTATGGCTACACCTTC
>.|TRBV4-1|TRBJ2-5|TRBD2
CASSQEVLAGGGETQYF
TGCGCCAGCAGCCAAGAAGTACTAGCGGGAGGAGGGGAGACCCAGTACTTC